This TCR beta chain is drawn from a study of CD8 T cells in ankylosing spondylitis. Overall study findings and caveats: The authors reported significant enrichment of disease-linked clones in matched ankylosing spondylitis synovial fluid. Disease-linked clones displayed a CD8+ phenotype and appeared relatively rarely in peripheral blood. In ankylosing spondylitis blood, a motif of fewer than 10 highly homologous TCR beta variants appeared characteristic.

This clonotype has at least ten counts. Its matching antigen is unknown. Via MiXCR, TCRdb re-called the 5' RACE reads, giving one row per CDR3 protein. Here the sample spans 230,000 or so distinct CDR3 sequences, approximately 24% being singletons. The ends lost 7 bases at V and 2 bases at J; junction bases unmatched: 9. Germline CDR1 is MDHEN and CDR2 is SYDVKM. The CDR3 totals 15 residues. This receptor was identified in a male donor with ankylosing spondylitis or in good health (not recorded which). Sequencing was carried out using blood, either unsorted or a sorted T cell fraction (not recorded which). V usage is TRBV28 and J usage is TRBJ2-5, with 8 positions matching TRBD1. CDR3 coding DNA: TGTGCCAGCACCTCTCAAACAGGGGGACAAGAGACCCAGTACTTC. This gives the protein CASTSQTGGQETQYF.